This T cell receptor (beta chain) is drawn from a study of T cells in Graves' hyperthyroidism and ophthalmopathy. This clonotype appeared a few times. Its cognate antigen is unknown. Overall study findings and caveats: Expanded thyroid clonotypes (above 0.001) were mostly also found in blood.

Patients were excluded for uncontrolled infection, other autoimmune disease, pregnancy or lactation. PBMCs were sourced from about 10 ml fresh peripheral blood. The investigators amplified TCR beta CDR3 regions from RNA transcripts. First-round RT-PCR of the TCR CDR3 relied on the HTBI primer set. TCRdb reprocessed the multiplex PCR reads via MiXCR and lists one record per CDR3 protein. The profile shows approximately 510,000 distinct CDR3 sequences, around 21% of them singletons. The junction had 10 bases not matched to a gene; V was cut back by 6 bases and J by 2 bases. The CDR3 consists of 17 residues. CDR1 and CDR2 (germline): MNHEY, SVGEGT.

The gene calls are TRBV6-2 or TRBV6-3 and TRBJ2-5; 12 bases map to TRBD2. The sample comprised blood. The sequence derives from a man younger than 35 with Graves' hyperthyroidism. CDR3 DNA sequence: TGTGCCAGCAGGCCAAAGACTAGCGGGAGCCCTCAAGAGACCCAGTACTTC. Translating it yields CASRPKTSGSPQETQYF.